Sequencing of this TCR beta chain was carried out in a study of beta chain features in type 1 diabetes. Broader study findings: Researchers report that Type 1 diabetes patients had moderately but significantly shorter TCRB CDR3s across all four CD4+ subsets.

Isolated RNA was reverse transcribed in full, so expressed TCRB transcripts were sequenced. Repertoires were generated with immunoSEQ multiplex PCR, while TCRdb's copy carries only in-frame clones and drops some. There are hundreds of thousands of clones in the sample; 13% occur only once, and roughly 0.022% lies in the top ten. J was trimmed by 9 bases and V by 8 bases; bases with no gene match: 7. CDR3 size: 13 residues. Germline assignment: CDR1 LNHDA and CDR2 SQIVND (reference sequence). In the case of this clone: What it binds is not known.

This receptor was obtained from a man aged 18 to 30 with type 1 diabetes. The chain joins TRBV19 to TRBJ1-6; 7 bases agree with TRBD1. Specimen: naive CD4+ T cells from blood. The CDR3 region has the DNA TGTGCCAGTGACCAGGGGGTAGGTTCACCCCTCCACTTT. Its translation: CASDQGVGSPLHF.